This TCR beta chain was recorded in a study of blood T cell repertoires in COVID-19. Study overall: Spain, Italy and the United States supplied samples that represented acute and convalescent COVID-19. T cells, B-cell-depleted T cells, or PBMCs provided the cDNA or gDNA that served as material.

This CDR3 has 17 residues. CDR1 is MGHRA and CDR2 is YSYEKL in the germline V gene. On this clone: At one of its ends the junction is not consistent with the germline gene, which may arise from a read error.

In the authors' methods: Estimation of nucleated cell counts was performed using reference gene primer amplification. The method was immunoSEQ multiplex PCR; TCRdb's version includes in-frame clones alone and lacks a portion of them. V and J calls and clone size are copied from that table; D and trimming were computed from the DNA. This sample has 150,000 to 200,000 clones; 80% to 90% occur once, and the top ten carry around 9%. The source material was peripheral blood. This chain links TRBV4-1 with TRBJ1-5; tentatively, D is TRBD1 (6 bases). The clonotype comes from a man aged 50 to 59 with active or convalescent COVID-19. CDR3 coding DNA: TGCGCCAGCAGCCAGGAACGGACAAGGACAGCCAATCAGCCTCAGCATTTT. It specifies CASSQERTRTANQPQHF.